The entry below gives a single T cell receptor (beta chain) sequence along with its context. The data originate from a study of blood T cell repertoires in COVID-19. Study in general: T cells, B-cell-depleted T cells, or PBMCs provided the cDNA or gDNA that served as material.

The CDR3 is 15 residues long. Germline CDR1 and CDR2: MNHEY and SVGAGI. The V end was cut by 5 bases, the J end by 1 base, with 13 bases between. Only in-frame clones appear in the TCRdb table, and some are missing; sequencing was by immunoSEQ multiplex PCR. The sample includes approximately 130,000 clones, around 83% of them seen just once. Everyone who took part was roughly 18 to 89 years old, and they came from about 25 US areas. Participants' own reports of clinical history determined their cohort assignment. Resolution of symptoms, clearance, or two negative PCRs was present in recovered Cohort 3 donors.

V is TRBV6-5 and J is TRBJ2-3; TRBD2 is a possible D gene (5 bases). The receptor was derived from a man aged 25 to 45 who had recovered from COVID-19. Sequenced material: PBMCs or T cells enriched from blood (not recorded which). The CDR3 is CASSTGPGGTDTQYF. The CDR3 bases are TGTGCCAGCAGTACCGGGCCCGGGGGCACAGATACGCAGTATTTT.